Below, 3 T cell receptor beta chains from the same sample are listed, as sequenced in a study of cytomegalovirus exposure and HLA in healthy donors. It was with 60 Vbeta and 13 Jbeta primers that the PCR ran. Here immunoSEQ multiplex PCR was the method, and the copy in TCRdb shows in-frame clones only, minus some. The table includes roughly 33,000 clones, 75% to 85% detected once. The sequenced material came from PBMCs. The receptors were sampled from a male donor in good health and CMV-seronegative.

The chain recombines TRBV7-3 with TRBJ2-1; 7 nucleotides match TRBD1. Germline V CDR1 and CDR2: SGHTA, FQGTGA. V was clipped by 5 bases and J by 9 bases; unmatched bases: 7. The length of the CDR3 is 13 residues. As DNA, the CDR3 is TGTGCCAGCAGCCCCCAACAGGGGTCTGAGCAGTTCTTC. Translated: CASSPQQGSEQFF.

The J gene is TRBJ2-1, the V gene TRBV4-1; TRBD1 matches at 8 bases. With V trimmed by 4 bases and J by 4 bases, 6 bases remained unmatched. The CDR3 is 15 amino acids. The germline V gene has CDR1 MGHRA and CDR2 YSYEKL. In nucleotides, the CDR3 is TGCGCCAGCAGCCCGCCGGGACAGGAGTACAATGAGCAGTTCTTC. Its protein product is CASSPPGQEYNEQFF.

The chain couples TRBV6-5 to TRBJ2-7; 7 positions agree with TRBD2. This CDR3 is 16 amino acids long. Germline loops: CDR1 MNHEY, CDR2 SVGAGI. V trimming: 0 bases; J trimming: 1 base; junction bases outside the gene matches: 6. Written as DNA, the CDR3 is TGTGCCAGCAGTTACTCGGGGCTAGCGGAGTCCTACGAGCAGTACTTC. Amino acid sequence: CASSYSGLAESYEQYF.